Listed below are T cell receptor beta chains from one sample, sequenced in a study of OX40 agonist ivuxolimab in advanced cancers. Sequenced by immunoSEQ multiplex PCR; TCRdb stores in-frame clones only, minus some. In the table there are roughly 96,000 clones, approximately 80% of which are singletons. Material: CD4+ or CD8+ T cells sorted from blood, obtained in a trial of the OX40 agonist ivuxolimab. Receptors were obtained from an adult with an advanced solid tumor such as melanoma, head and neck, liver or kidney cancer. Both conserved end residues are part of each CDR3. A D gene is named only where the DNA matches it firmly. Size is omitted from some rows. Given values are once, few, many or a class for expanded clones.

D gene | clone size | J gene | V gene | CDR3 protein | CDR3 DNA
TRBD2 | NA | TRBJ2-1 | TRBV18 | CASSPSSGQDGEQFF | TGTGCCAGCTCACCCTCTAGCGGCCAGGACGGTGAGCAGTTCTTC
NA | NA | TRBJ1-1 | TRBV7-3 | CASSLTYDKLSNTEAFF | TGTGCCAGCAGCTTAACCTACGACAAGCTATCGAACACTGAAGCTTTCTTT
TRBD1 | once | TRBJ2-5 | TRBV15 | CATSSVSGATGEQYF | TGTGCCACCAGCAGTGTTTCCGGGGCGACAGGGGAGCAGTACTTC
NA | NA | TRBJ1-6 | TRBV28 | CASIQEGSPLHF | TGTGCCAGCATTCAGGAGGGTTCACCCCTCCACTTT
TRBD2 | NA | TRBJ2-5 | TRBV5-1 | CASNSAGGETQYF | TGCGCCAGCAACTCAGCGGGAGGAGAGACCCAGTACTTC
TRBD1 | NA | TRBJ1-6 | TRBV2 | CASSGDRGLSNSPLHF | TGTGCCAGCAGTGGGGACAGGGGGCTTTCCAATTCACCCCTCCACTTT
TRBD1 | NA | TRBJ1-1 | TRBV19 | CASIPSQGARMNTEAFF | TGTGCCAGTATACCCTCCCAGGGGGCCCGGATGAACACTGAAGCTTTCTTT
NA | NA | TRBJ1-5 | TRBV5-6 | CASQLGQGTNQPQHF | TGTGCCAGCCAATTGGGTCAGGGCACCAATCAGCCCCAGCATTTT
NA | NA | TRBJ2-3 | TRBV5-4 | CASSLSGPDTQYF | TGTGCCAGCAGCTTGAGTGGGCCGGATACGCAGTATTTT
NA | few | TRBJ1-2 | TRBV19 | CASSPGLLSGYTF | TGTGCCAGCTCCCCGGGACTGCTGAGTGGCTACACCTTC
NA | NA | TRBJ1-1 | TRBV19 | CASSMQGRKAFF | TGTGCCAGTAGTATGCAGGGGCGAAAAGCTTTCTTT
NA | once | TRBJ2-7 | TRBV27 | CASRKQESREQYF | TGTGCCAGCAGGAAACAGGAGTCCCGCGAGCAGTACTTC
NA | once | TRBJ2-7 | TRBV10-2 | CASSDRDYEQYF | TGCGCCAGCAGTGACAGAGACTACGAGCAGTACTTC
TRBD2 | few | TRBJ2-5 | TRBV6-1 | CASTPGGAGQETQYF | TGTGCCAGCACTCCTGGCGGAGCGGGGCAAGAGACCCAGTACTTC
NA | NA | TRBJ1-2 | TRBV6-5 | CASSYKRGGGYTF | TGTGCCAGCAGTTACAAAAGGGGAGGAGGCTACACCTTC